This entry lists 8 T cell receptor beta chains sequenced from one sample in a study of blood T cell repertoires in COVID-19 (dated by TCRdb to about 2020). Library preparation employed the immunoSEQ multiplex PCR assay. Imported from immuneACCESS, the table was reduced by TCRdb to in-frame sequences with V and J called. These copies leave out some clones; in studies compared against another copy, an unresolved V gene accounts for under half, and the cause of the remainder is not known. Recorded for this sample are 200,000 to 300,000 clones; approximately 86% of them occurred a single time. About 2.6% of the sample is held by the ten biggest clonotypes. The sequenced sample was PBMCs or T cells enriched from blood (not recorded which). The receptors were sampled from a woman between 18 and 29 years old who had recovered from COVID-19.

This rearrangement joins TRBV5-1 to TRBJ2-1, with a tentative D call TRBD2 (7 bases). V was clipped by 2 bases and J by 8 bases, with 11 bases between them. Per germline, CDR1 SGHRS and CDR2 YFSETQ. The CDR3 sequence is 13 residues long. The CDR3 region is CASSFDGGHEQFF. The CDR3 bases are TGCGCCAGCAGCTTCGACGGGGGGCATGAGCAGTTCTTC.

This sequence joins TRBV11-2 and TRBJ2-1, with 11 bases identical to TRBD2. J lost 9 bases, V lost 0 bases, and 4 bases had no gene match. The germline gives CDR1 SGHAT, CDR2 FQNNGV. This CDR3 region has 15 residues. CDR3 sequence (DNA): TGTGCCAGCAGCTTAGATATAGCGGGAGGGCTTGAGCAGTTCTTC. Translating gives CASSLDIAGGLEQFF. The full variable domain, rest sourced from reference TRBV11-2 and TRBJ2-1, is EAGVAQSPRYKIIEKRQSVAFWCNPISGHATLYWYQQILGQGPKLLIQFQNNGVVDDSQLPKDRFSAERLKGVDSTLKIQPAKLEDSAVYLCASSLDIAGGLEQFFGPGTRLTVL.

The genes are TRBV6-1 and TRBJ2-7; TRBD2 matches 7 bases. The CDR3 covers 18 residues. CDR1 is MNHNS, CDR2 SASEGT, per germline. J was trimmed by 4 bases and V by 4 bases; bases with no gene match: 19. The CDR3, as DNA: TGTGCCAGCAGTGGAAGTCGGGGGGACTACCAGATTTTTTACGAGCAGTACTTC. Protein: CASSGSRGDYQIFYEQYF.

The chain combines TRBV6-5 with TRBJ2-3, with 11 positions matching TRBD2. The CDR3 has 16 amino acids. Trimming cost V 0 bases and J 3 bases; bases outside gene matches: 2. CDR1 and CDR2 from the germline V gene are MNHEY and SVGAGI. In DNA form, the CDR3 reads TGTGCCAGCAGTTACTCGACTAGCGGGGCTACAGATACGCAGTATTTT. Its protein product is CASSYSTSGATDTQYF.

This clone was seen just once. The V and J genes are TRBV5-5 and TRBJ1-4; TRBD1 matches at 8 bases. The CDR3 has 16 residues. Germline V gene sequence: CDR1 SGHKS, CDR2 YYEKEE (reference sequence). The trim removed 4 bases at V and 4 bases at J, leaving 9 bases unmatched. CDR3 in amino acids: CASSPPEGTGNEKLFF. DNA for the CDR3: TGTGCCAGCAGCCCGCCGGAAGGGACAGGTAATGAAAAACTGTTTTTT.

V usage is TRBV27 and J usage is TRBJ2-1, with 7 bases fitting TRBD2. The germline V gene encodes CDR1 MNHEY and CDR2 SMNVEV (reference sequence). This CDR3 is built from 15 residues. Unmatched junction bases numbered 8, after V lost 3 bases and J lost 6 bases. CDR3: CASSLSGLVLNEQFF. Here the CDR3 DNA reads TGTGCCAGCAGTTTGTCAGGACTAGTCCTCAATGAGCAGTTCTTC.

The CDR3 DNA follows: TGTGCCAGCAGCCCGACTAGAAATGAGCAGTTCTTC. It translates to CASSPTRNEQFF. The rearrangement joins TRBV6-5 to TRBJ2-1, with D tentatively TRBD2 (6 bases). CDR3 length: 12 amino acids. Trimming took 6 bases from V and 7 from J, leaving 10 bases between them. Germline V gene data show CDR1 as MNHEY and CDR2 as SVGAGI.

The CDR3 DNA reads TGTGCCAGCAGCCCCCCCGGGGGGCCCGACAATGAGCAGTTCTTC. Amino acids: CASSPPGGPDNEQFF. This sequence joins TRBV7-2 and TRBJ2-1; possible D gene TRBD2, 7 bases. V lost 5 bases, J lost 5 bases, and 16 bases lay in between. The CDR3 extends over 15 amino acids. Germline CDR1 is SGHTA and CDR2 is FQGNSA.